Listed below are T cell receptor beta chains from one sample, sequenced in a study of cytomegalovirus exposure and HLA in healthy donors. Clones were sequenced by immunoSEQ multiplex PCR, and TCRdb holds only the in-frame ones, with some missing. Here the sample spans tens of thousands of clones, approximately 90% being singletons. What was sequenced was PBMCs. These receptors all come from a man between 18 and 35 years old in good health and CMV-seronegative. Both conserved end residues are part of each CDR3. A D gene is named only where the DNA matches it firmly. Clone size, where shown, is once, few, many, or a class for clones that have expanded.

J gene: TRBJ1-3; D gene: NA; clone size: few; V gene: TRBV28; CDR3 protein: CASKDGGGNTIYF; CDR3 DNA: TGTGCCAGCAAAGATGGGGGGGGAAACACCATATATTTT
J gene: TRBJ1-2; D gene: NA; clone size: NA; V gene: TRBV28; CDR3 protein: CASSLDSERYGYTF; CDR3 DNA: TGTGCCAGCAGTTTAGACAGCGAGAGGTATGGCTACACCTTC
J gene: TRBJ2-5; D gene: NA; clone size: NA; V gene: TRBV11-2; CDR3 protein: CATRPRNQETQYF; CDR3 DNA: TGTGCCACCCGGCCGCGGAATCAAGAGACCCAGTACTTC
J gene: TRBJ2-1; D gene: NA; clone size: NA; V gene: TRBV27; CDR3 protein: CASSRAERNSYNEQFF; CDR3 DNA: TGTGCCAGCAGTAGAGCGGAGCGGAACTCCTACAATGAGCAGTTCTTC
J gene: TRBJ2-1; D gene: TRBD2; clone size: once; V gene: TRBV28; CDR3 protein: CASSLLTSGFNEQFF; CDR3 DNA: TGTGCCAGCAGTTTACTGACTAGCGGGTTTAATGAGCAGTTCTTC
J gene: TRBJ2-1; D gene: NA; clone size: NA; V gene: TRBV6-1; CDR3 protein: CASSEAGIAVLNEQFF; CDR3 DNA: TGTGCCAGCAGTGAAGCCGGGATAGCGGTCCTCAATGAGCAGTTCTTC
J gene: TRBJ1-2; D gene: NA; clone size: NA; V gene: TRBV7-3; CDR3 protein: CASSPFGGDGYTF; CDR3 DNA: TGTGCCAGCAGTCCCTTCGGAGGAGATGGCTACACCTTC
J gene: TRBJ2-1; D gene: TRBD2; clone size: NA; V gene: TRBV27; CDR3 protein: CASSLPSGRRTYNEQFF; CDR3 DNA: TGTGCCAGCAGTTTGCCTAGCGGGCGCCGGACCTACAATGAGCAGTTCTTC
J gene: TRBJ2-3; D gene: NA; clone size: NA; V gene: TRBV28; CDR3 protein: CASTPAGLTSSTDTQYF; CDR3 DNA: TGTGCCAGCACCCCGGCAGGGCTAACCTCTAGCACAGATACGCAGTATTTT
J gene: TRBJ2-5; D gene: NA; clone size: NA; V gene: TRBV30; CDR3 protein: CAWSASRLQETQYF; CDR3 DNA: TGTGCCTGGAGTGCGTCCCGACTCCAAGAGACCCAGTACTTC
J gene: TRBJ2-1; D gene: NA; clone size: once; V gene: TRBV5-4; CDR3 protein: CASSPGGGSYNEQFF; CDR3 DNA: TGTGCCAGCAGCCCAGGGGGAGGCTCCTACAATGAGCAGTTCTTC
J gene: TRBJ2-7; D gene: NA; clone size: NA; V gene: TRBV5-6; CDR3 protein: CASSLRQGRGEQYF; CDR3 DNA: TGTGCCAGCAGCTTGCGGCAGGGTAGGGGCGAGCAGTACTTC
J gene: TRBJ2-1; D gene: TRBD2; clone size: NA; V gene: TRBV11-2; CDR3 protein: CASSLVSGTSGYEQFF; CDR3 DNA: TGTGCCAGCAGCTTAGTCTCCGGGACTAGCGGGTATGAGCAGTTCTTC
J gene: TRBJ2-3; D gene: TRBD1; clone size: NA; V gene: TRBV7-6; CDR3 protein: CASSPQQGSTDTQYF; CDR3 DNA: TGTGCCAGCAGCCCCCAACAGGGGAGCACAGATACGCAGTATTTT
J gene: TRBJ1-1; D gene: NA; clone size: NA; V gene: TRBV6-5; CDR3 protein: CASRRSGEAFF; CDR3 DNA: TGTGCCAGCAGACGTAGCGGGGAAGCTTTCTTT
J gene: TRBJ2-1; D gene: NA; clone size: once; V gene: TRBV18; CDR3 protein: CASSPIQGLRAVQLYNEQFF; CDR3 DNA: TGTGCCAGCTCACCCATTCAGGGGCTACGGGCCGTGCAACTCTACAATGAGCAGTTCTTC
J gene: TRBJ2-1; D gene: TRBD2; clone size: once; V gene: TRBV5-1; CDR3 protein: CASSALAGPNEQFF; CDR3 DNA: TGCGCCAGCAGTGCATTAGCGGGCCCCAATGAGCAGTTCTTC
J gene: TRBJ2-3; D gene: TRBD2; clone size: many; V gene: TRBV6-1; CDR3 protein: CASSENGGSPDTQYF; CDR3 DNA: TGTGCCAGCAGTGAAAACGGCGGGAGTCCAGATACGCAGTATTTT
J gene: TRBJ2-1; D gene: NA; clone size: NA; V gene: TRBV9; CDR3 protein: CASSVRTQYNEQFF; CDR3 DNA: TGTGCCAGCAGCGTCCGGACACAATACAATGAGCAGTTCTTC
J gene: TRBJ2-7; D gene: NA; clone size: NA; V gene: TRBV6-4; CDR3 protein: CASLATYEQYF; CDR3 DNA: TGTGCCAGCTTGGCGACTTACGAGCAGTACTTC
J gene: TRBJ2-1; D gene: NA; clone size: NA; V gene: TRBV18; CDR3 protein: CASSPSEISYNEQFF; CDR3 DNA: TGTGCCAGCTCACCATCGGAGATCTCCTACAATGAGCAGTTCTTC
J gene: TRBJ2-2; D gene: NA; clone size: NA; V gene: TRBV19; CDR3 protein: CASSIEQGTGELFF; CDR3 DNA: TGTGCCAGTAGTATAGAACAGGGCACCGGGGAGCTGTTTTTT
J gene: TRBJ2-7; D gene: NA; clone size: NA; V gene: TRBV21-1; CDR3 protein: CASSRLVAEQYF; CDR3 DNA: TGTGCCAGCAGCCGACTAGTAGCCGAGCAGTACTTC
J gene: TRBJ2-5; D gene: NA; clone size: few; V gene: TRBV7-2; CDR3 protein: CASSTQGRRAVETQYF; CDR3 DNA: TGTGCCAGCAGCACCCAGGGCAGGAGGGCCGTGGAGACCCAGTACTTC
J gene: TRBJ1-1; D gene: NA; clone size: NA; V gene: TRBV7-2; CDR3 protein: CASSLWSNTEAFF; CDR3 DNA: TGTGCCAGCAGCTTATGGAGTAACACTGAAGCTTTCTTT
J gene: TRBJ2-7; D gene: TRBD2; clone size: once; V gene: TRBV19; CDR3 protein: CASSMRGGSKDEQYF; CDR3 DNA: TGTGCCAGTAGTATGCGGGGCGGGAGTAAGGACGAGCAGTACTTC
J gene: TRBJ2-5; D gene: TRBD1; clone size: NA; V gene: TRBV29-1; CDR3 protein: CSVTRAGGETQYF; CDR3 DNA: TGCAGCGTTACCAGAGCAGGGGGAGAGACCCAGTACTTC
J gene: TRBJ2-5; D gene: NA; clone size: once; V gene: TRBV7-9; CDR3 protein: CASSLPASRWETQYF; CDR3 DNA: TGTGCCAGCAGCTTACCGGCCTCTAGGTGGGAGACCCAGTACTTC